This T cell receptor (beta chain) was profiled in a study of blood T cell repertoires in COVID-19. Overall study: The United States, Italy and Spain provided the acute and convalescent COVID-19 samples. The analysed material was cDNA or gDNA that came from T cells, B-cell-depleted T cells, or PBMCs.

This CDR3 contains 14 residues. Germline V gene lookup returns CDR1 SNHLY and CDR2 FYNNEI. V dropped 5 bases and J dropped 7 bases, with 17 bases sitting between them. Followed over time, Seattle patients had been enrolled while infection was active. Methods used by the authors: Amplification of reference gene primers provided the estimated nucleated cell counts. Libraries were prepared by immunoSEQ multiplex PCR; TCRdb keeps only in-frame clonotypes and omits some of them. From that table come the V and J calls and clone size; the DNA was used to work out D and trimming. Of hundreds of thousands of clones detected, over 70% appear once; the ten largest clones hold over 6%.

This TCR derives from a woman aged 45-59 years with COVID-19, enrolled during active disease. Sequences were obtained from peripheral blood. The rearrangement uses TRBV2 and TRBJ1-1; D is undetermined. CDR3: CASSLTAQSGEAFF. In DNA, the CDR3 is TGTGCCAGCAGTCTAACAGCCCAAAGCGGTGAAGCTTTCTTT.